This T cell receptor beta chain is drawn from a study of T cells after yellow fever vaccination. The CDR3 sequence is 15 residues long. V was clipped by 11 bases and J by 5 bases, with 22 bases between them. Per germline, CDR1 MNHEY and CDR2 SVGAGI. There are a few counts of this clonotype. TCRdb called the 5' RACE reads again in MiXCR, with one record for every CDR3 protein. Of some 120,000 distinct CDR3 sequences in the sample, roughly 15% were seen once. The chain employs TRBV6-5 and TRBJ2-1; D is possibly TRBD2 (6 bases). The clonotype originates from a man between 18 and 29 years old who received the YFV17D yellow fever vaccine. Specimen: CD8+ T cells sorted from PBMCs, collected 5 days after the yellow fever booster vaccination. The CDR3 nucleotides are TGTGCCGAGTCGACTGGGGGGATCGGAAACAATGAGCAGTTCTTC. Translation: CAESTGGIGNNEQFF.